This T cell receptor (beta chain) was recovered during a study of cytomegalovirus exposure and HLA in healthy donors. Study outcomes and limitations: There were 150 or so TCR beta chains listed as cytomegalovirus-associated. An ancestry cluster, one associated with Asian ancestry, reportedly showed fewer N-insertions than the approximately 700-donor mean in a later analysis.

Comments on this clone: Its antigen is as yet unknown.

In the PCR, 60 Vbeta and 13 Jbeta primers were used. Measured with immunoSEQ multiplex PCR; TCRdb has only the in-frame clones, and not every one. In the table there are roughly 120,000 clones, more than 60% of which are singletons. V trimming: 3 bases; J trimming: 4 bases; junction bases outside the gene matches: 10. The length of the CDR3 is 16 residues. The V gene's germline CDR1 is SGDLS and CDR2 YYNGEE. Sequenced sample: PBMCs. V gene TRBV9 combines with J gene TRBJ2-5, with TRBD1 matching over 9 bases. The TCR sequence derives from a middle-aged woman in good health and CMV-seronegative. The DNA of the CDR3 is TGTGCCAGCAGCGACGTGACAGGGGGTTTTAGAGAGACCCAGTACTTC. This gives the protein CASSDVTGGFRETQYF. The full variable domain, in which reference TRBV9 and TRBJ2-5 provide the parts outside the CDR3, is DSGVTQTPKHLITATGQRVTLRCSPRSGDLSVYWYQQSLDQGLQFLIQYYNGEERAKGNILERFSAQQFPDLHSELNLSSLELGDSALYFCASSDVTGGFRETQYFGPGTRLLVL.